Sequencing of this T cell receptor beta chain was carried out in a study of response to subunit inactivated influenza vaccine listed by TCRdb under 2018. Turning to the overall study: Deep quantitative T cell receptor repertoire profiling was used in the study to track responses to a trivalent subunit inactivated influenza vaccine.

Libraries were built with RT-PCR. Sequencing instrument: Illumina HiSeq 2500. The public reads were reanalyzed by TCRdb: fastp trimming at Q25, MiXCR alignment, in-frame beta chains only. Rows are combined by CDR3 protein, so each entry shows the most common genes and DNA. In this sample the table shows 700,000 to 800,000 distinct CDR3 sequences, 18% of which occur a single time. The ten largest clones capture about 11% of the sample. The CDR3 starts with the cysteine, ends with the phenylalanine, and has 16 residues. Only the CDR3 portion is preserved as DNA: 48 bases, with reading frame beginning at the first base. The trim is 3 bases for V and 3 bases for J, with a gap of 16 bases between the germline ends. This clonotype was recorded a few times. The antigen it recognizes is unknown. No much larger clone is present one base from it, and per-base qualities are unavailable. The study at large found these results: The authors suggested that each seasonal influenza vaccination may recruit only a limited number of new T cells.

Specimen: PBMCs from blood, collected less than 6 days after vaccination. The chain couples TRBV12-3 or TRBV12-4 to TRBJ2-3; the D gene is perhaps TRBD2, from 5 matching bases. The receptor was derived from a man aged 45-65 years who received an inactivated influenza vaccine. Donor details come from another sample of the same person, matched by shared clones. CDR3 reads: CASSFFGRARTDTQYF. The sequenced DNA is TGTGCCAGCAGTTTTTTCGGGCGGGCGCGAACAGATACGCAGTATTTT.